One and the same sample provided the 8 T cell receptor beta chains below, sequenced in a study of radiotherapy plus CTLA-4 blockade in lung cancer. The assay was immunoSEQ multiplex PCR, and TCRdb's table has in-frame clones only and misses some. Of around 99,000 clones in the sample, 88% were seen once. The sample consisted of peripheral blood, taken from a patient treated with radiotherapy plus ipilimumab. These receptors originate from a human donor with non-small cell lung cancer that progressed on radiotherapy plus ipilimumab.

The rearrangement joins TRBV2 to TRBJ2-7; D is unclear. The germline V gene has CDR1 SNHLY and CDR2 FYNNEI. V lost 5 bases, J lost 1 base, and 9 bases lay in between. This CDR3 has 13 amino acids. DNA for the CDR3: TGTGCCAGCAGTCTTTTGGGTTCCTACGAGCAGTACTTC. Translating it yields CASSLLGSYEQYF.

This chain links TRBV5-5 with TRBJ1-4, with D hard to call. The CDR3 totals 13 residues. The germline gives CDR1 SGHKS, CDR2 YYEKEE (reference sequence). V was shortened by 4 bases and J by 7 bases, with 11 bases between the two germline ends. DNA of the CDR3: TGTGCCAGCAGCGTATGGAATGGTGAAAAACTGTTTTTT. Translating gives CASSVWNGEKLFF. The full variable domain, completed using reference TRBV5-5 and TRBJ1-4, is DAGVTQSPTHLIKTRGQQVTLRCSPISGHKSVSWYQQVLGQGPQFIFQYYEKEERGRGNFPDRFSARQFPNYSSELNVNALLLGDSALYLCASSVWNGEKLFFGSGTQLSVL.

V usage is TRBV6-1 and J usage is TRBJ1-1, with a possible D match to TRBD1 (5 bases). The CDR3 runs 14 residues. The germline V gene has CDR1 MNHNS and CDR2 SASEGT. Between the trimmed V and J ends, which lost 6 bases and 4 bases, there was a span of 15 bases. The CDR3, as DNA: TGTGCCAGCAGAAGGGACCGCGATCTCACTGAAGCTTTCTTT. Encoded protein: CASRRDRDLTEAFF.

The chain uses TRBV23-1 and TRBJ1-3; possibly TRBD1 for D (5 bases). TRBV23-1 is flagged as an ORF with uncertain function. The CDR3 is made up of 14 amino acids. The V end was cut by 4 bases, the J end by 1 base, with 8 bases between. CDR3 nucleotide sequence: TGCGCCAGCAGTCCCCACAGGTCTGGAAACACCATATATTTT. This gives the protein CASSPHRSGNTIYF.

The chain carries TRBV11-1 and TRBJ2-1, with D perhaps TRBD2 (6 bases). Per the germline V gene, CDR1 is SGHAT and CDR2 is FQDESV (reference sequence). The V gene lost 7 bases and the J gene lost 7 bases, with 11 bases spanning the gap. This CDR3 contains 12 residues. The chain's CDR3 is CASTPGGNEQFF. The CDR3 bases are TGTGCCAGCACCCCCGGGGGAAATGAGCAGTTCTTC. The full variable domain, in which reference TRBV11-1 and TRBJ2-1 provide the parts outside the CDR3, is EAEVAQSPRYKITEKSQAVAFWCDPISGHATLYWYRQILGQGPELLVQFQDESVVDDSQLPKDRFSAERLKGVDSTLKIQPAELGDSAMYLCASTPGGNEQFFGPGTRLTVL.

The chain carries TRBV7-2 and TRBJ1-1; possible D gene TRBD1, 5 bases. Germline lookup yields CDR1 SGHTA and CDR2 FQGNSA. Trimming pared 2 bases from V and 6 bases from J, leaving 16 bases between. The CDR3 contains 15 residues. CDR3 region: CASSLLGRAQSEAFF. The DNA of the CDR3 is TGTGCCAGCAGCTTACTTGGCAGGGCCCAGTCTGAAGCTTTCTTT.

The V call is TRBV27, the J call TRBJ1-1; no firm D call. There are 16 residues in the CDR3. V was pared by 5 bases and J by 1 base, with 17 bases between. CDR1 and CDR2 (germline): MNHEY, SMNVEV (reference sequence). CDR3 nucleotide sequence: TGTGCCAGCAGTAACCATGGAAGGCAGCAGAACACTGAAGCTTTCTTT. Protein: CASSNHGRQQNTEAFF.

The rearrangement uses TRBV19 and TRBJ2-6; TRBD1 might be the D (5 bases). V shed 3 bases and J shed 0 bases, with 18 bases lying between them. CDR3 length: 19 amino acids. Germline lookup yields CDR1 LNHDA and CDR2 SQIVND (reference sequence). The CDR3 coding sequence is TGTGCCAGTAGTATGGGTCAGGGTAGAAAGCTCTCTGGGGCCAACGTCCTGACTTTC. The encoded protein is CASSMGQGRKLSGANVLTF.